Described below is a single TCR beta chain sequence and its context. The entry originates in a study of blood T cell repertoires in COVID-19. Turning to the study itself: Italy, Spain and the United States were the sources of the convalescent and acute COVID-19 samples.

Participant-reported clinical history was the basis for cohort assignment. Sequenced by immunoSEQ multiplex PCR; TCRdb stores in-frame clones only, minus some. The top ten clones hold about 1.8% of a sample with about 280,000 clones, 90% of them seen once. The sequence was obtained from a woman under 30 with acute COVID-19. Material: PBMCs or T cells enriched from blood (not recorded which).

The CDR3 spells CATSSGNWTDTQYF. The DNA of the CDR3 is TGTGCCACCTCTTCGGGGAATTGGACAGATACGCAGTATTTT. The chain is built from TRBV15 and TRBJ2-3; D may be TRBD2 (5 bases). The CDR3 totals 14 residues. V was pared by 8 bases and J by 3 bases, with 15 bases between. Germline CDR1 reads LNHNV; CDR2 reads YYDKDF (reference sequence).